The 2 T cell receptor beta chains in this list originate from one sample, sequenced in a study of shared clonotypes between healthy human individuals. Only in-frame clones appear in the TCRdb table, and some are missing; sequencing was by immunoSEQ multiplex PCR. Here the sample spans a few million clones, 90% to 96% being singletons. Material for sequencing was naive CD4+ T cells sorted from blood. Subset: CD45RA+ positively selected. The receptors were gathered from a man aged 18 to 30 in good health.

This clone was counted once. The chain combines TRBV5-1 with TRBJ2-1, with D unresolved. CDR1 is SGHRS and CDR2 is YFSETQ in the germline V gene. V was cut by 5 bases and J by 4 bases, with 13 bases left in between. The CDR3 has 14 residues. DNA for the CDR3: TGCGCCAGCAGTCACGAACCCCCTTACAATGAGCAGTTCTTC. This translates into CASSHEPPYNEQFF. Full variable domain (outside the CDR3, taken from reference TRBV5-1 and TRBJ2-1): KAGVTQTPRYLIKTRGQQVTLSCSPISGHRSVSWYQQTPGQGLQFLFEYFSETQRNKGNFPGRFSGRQFSNSRSEMNVSTLELGDSALYLCASSHEPPYNEQFFGPGTRLTVL.

The V and J genes are TRBV11-2 and TRBJ2-7; TRBD2 matches at 9 bases. CDR3 length: 17 residues. From germline, CDR1 is SGHAT and CDR2 FQNNGV. Losses at the gene ends were 5 bases for V and 3 bases for J; bases not matched to a gene: 14. Here the CDR3 DNA reads TGTGCCAGCAGCCTGACTAGCGGCACCACTGGGGGCTACGAGCAGTACTTC. Residues: CASSLTSGTTGGYEQYF.